The clone carrying this T cell receptor gamma chain was seen ten or more times. Each sorted gammadelta sample had TRG and TRD chains sequenced. TCRdb re-called the multiplex PCR reads using CATT. The sample contains approximately 30,000 gamma-chain clones, over 1.3% of which appear only once. This sample was taken from a study of γδ T cells in repeated Plasmodium falciparum infection. Study-wide context: The natural-infection arm compared Malian children under seasonal malaria with matched Australian children. Four controlled malaria infections with P. falciparum NF54 spanned roughly 97 weeks.

The CDR3 length is 15 residues. J gave up 0 bases and V 4 bases, and 5 bases lay outside the gene matches. Germline CDR1 and CDR2: VTNTFY and YDVSTARD (reference sequence). Gammadelta T cells were flow-sorted from PBMC into Vgamma9/Vdelta2+ and Vdelta2-negative populations for bulk analysis. The sequencing input was gamma-delta T cells from blood. The TCR comes from a pool of human donors (malaria-infected and uninfected, not separated). The rearrangement uses TRGV3 and TRGJP2. CDR3 protein: CATWEVYSSDWIKTF. DNA for the CDR3: TGTGCCACCTGGGAAGTATATAGTAGTGATTGGATCAAGACGTTT.